Included here is one T cell receptor beta chain sequence, with context. The data derive from a study of blood T cell repertoires in COVID-19. Produced via immunoSEQ multiplex PCR; TCRdb's table is partial and in-frame only. The sample has about 250,000 clones, about 80% seen once. Germline CDR1 is MNHEY and CDR2 is SVGAGI. The V segment lost 9 bases and the J segment 8 bases; nucleotides outside the gene matches: 8. CDR3 length equals 13 residues. Sequencing input: peripheral blood. The chain uses TRBV6-5 and TRBJ2-3; the match to TRBD2 covers 10 bases. This receptor was identified in an elderly man with acute or convalescent COVID-19. The CDR3 sequence: CASGAGGRGTQYF. In nucleotides, the CDR3 is TGTGCCAGTGGAGCGGGAGGGAGAGGTACGCAGTATTTT.